What follows are 18 T cell receptor beta chains derived from one specimen sequenced in a study of T-cell reconstitution after alpha-beta-depleted transplantation in children. Researchers prepared the TCRbeta library using unique molecular identifiers, the study reports. From the PCR reads, TCRdb called clonotypes with MiXCR, one entry per CDR3 protein. The table lists roughly 590,000 distinct CDR3 sequences, 15% to 20% of them singletons. Sequencing was performed on PBMCs from the stem cell graft donor, taken from the stem cell graft. These receptors all come from a human donor who donated a stem cell graft to a child with acute myeloid leukemia.

The J gene is TRBJ1-6, the V gene TRBV20-1, with no clear D. V lost 3 bases, J lost 0 bases, and 9 bases lay in between. Per the germline V gene, CDR1 is DFQATT and CDR2 is SNEGSKA (reference sequence). CDR3 length: 15 amino acids. The CDR3 nucleotides are TGCAGTGCTAGTGTCCGGGGCTCCTATAATTCACCCCTCCACTTT. This translates into CSASVRGSYNSPLHF.

This clonotype was observed at least ten times. The chain employs TRBV20-1 and TRBJ1-3; the D gene is possibly TRBD1 (5 bases). Trimming pared 3 bases from V and 4 bases from J, leaving 16 bases between. This CDR3 spans 15 amino acids. CDR1 and CDR2 (germline): DFQATT, SNEGSKA (reference sequence). CDR3 DNA sequence: TGCAGTGCTAGCGGGGGGGTCACTGTAGGAAACACCATATATTTT. Protein sequence: CSASGGVTVGNTIYF.

Concerning this clonotype: This could be a read error, since a much larger clone is one nucleotide away. The chain recombines TRBV27 with TRBJ2-5; D not resolved. Trimming left V 5 bases short and J 2 bases short, with 15 bases between. Germline CDR1 MNHEY, CDR2 SMNVEV (reference sequence). This CDR3 comprises 15 residues. The CDR3 region has the DNA TGTGCCAGCAGTCTCACTCGGAATACACAAGAGACCCAGTACTTC. Encoded protein: CASSLTRNTQETQYF.

CDR3 DNA sequence: TGTGCCAGCAGCATTACAGCCTACGAGCAGTACTTC. This translates into CASSITAYEQYF. This chain uses TRBV7-9 with TRBJ2-7; no firm D call. Deletions cut 5 bases from V and 2 bases from J, with 7 bases between. Germline V gene sequence: CDR1 SEHNR, CDR2 FQNEAQ (reference sequence). This CDR3 comprises 12 residues.

This clonotype was counted a few times. This chain joins TRBV7-2 and TRBJ1-4; no clear D gene. The CDR3 sequence is 14 residues long. Trimming stripped 2 bases from V and 7 bases from J, with 11 bases between. The V gene's germline CDR1 is SGHTA and CDR2 FQGNSA. The DNA for the CDR3 is TGTGCCAGCAGCTTACGGTCGGGCGGTGAAAAACTGTTTTTT. Its protein product is CASSLRSGGEKLFF.

This clonotype has a handful of counts. The chain uses TRBV4-3 and TRBJ1-2, with a possible D match to TRBD1 (5 bases). Germline-derived CDR1 and CDR2 are LGHNA and YSLEER. This CDR3 is 15 amino acids long. V was clipped by 0 bases and J by 0 bases, with 8 bases between them. CDR3 sequence: CASSQEIRANYGYTF. CDR3 bases: TGCGCCAGCAGCCAAGAAATCAGGGCTAACTATGGCTACACCTTC.

In its sample, this clonotype was seen many times. This chain uses TRBV20-1 with TRBJ2-5; 9 positions match TRBD1. CDR1 and CDR2 from the germline V gene are DFQATT and SNEGSKA (reference sequence). J was trimmed by 5 bases and V by 2 bases; bases with no gene match: 9. The CDR3 is made up of 15 amino acids. The CDR3 DNA reads as TGCAGTGCTAGACCGCCGACAGGGGGATATGAGACCCAGTACTTC. Amino acid sequence: CSARPPTGGYETQYF.

This clonotype was seen repeatedly, ten times or more. The DNA for the CDR3 is TGCGCCAGCAGCCAAGATAAAGGCGCTAGCTTTGAGCAGTTCTTC. Translating gives CASSQDKGASFEQFF. The V call is TRBV4-3, the J call TRBJ2-1; D possibly corresponds to TRBD2 (5 bases). The CDR3 contains 15 residues. Per germline, CDR1 LGHNA and CDR2 YSLEER. V lost 0 bases and J 9 bases, leaving 15 bases between the germline ends.

This clonotype was observed a few times. J is TRBJ2-7 and V is TRBV20-1; a possible D gene is TRBD1 (6 bases). Per the germline V gene, CDR1 is DFQATT and CDR2 is SNEGSKA (reference sequence). CDR3 length: 15 residues. V was trimmed by 5 bases and J by 0 bases, leaving 17 bases between them. This chain's CDR3 is CSARRRQASSYEQYF. The CDR3 nucleotides read TGCAGTGCTCGGAGGAGACAGGCCAGCTCCTACGAGCAGTACTTC.

Ten or more counts support this clonotype. The chain is built from TRBV5-5 and TRBJ2-1, with 13 nucleotides matching TRBD2. The CDR3 is made up of 16 amino acids. Per the germline V gene, CDR1 is SGHKS and CDR2 is YYEKEE (reference sequence). V trimming: 0 bases; J trimming: 6 bases; junction bases outside the gene matches: 3. CDR3 DNA sequence: TGTGCCAGCAGCTTGGTTAGGACTAGCGGGGGCAATGAGCAGTTCTTC. It translates to CASSLVRTSGGNEQFF.

This clonotype came up a few times. The genes are TRBV6-1 and TRBJ2-2; D is possibly TRBD1 (6 bases). Germline loops: CDR1 MNHNS, CDR2 SASEGT. The CDR3 runs to 15 residues. V lost 7 bases, J lost 1 base, and 13 bases lay in between. In DNA, the CDR3 is TGTGCCAGCACCTTAACGACAGGGAACACCGGGGAGCTGTTTTTT. Its protein product is CASTLTTGNTGELFF.

This clonotype was observed many times. This chain uses TRBV20-1 with TRBJ1-3; D remains unclear. The CDR3 runs 11 residues. V lost 7 bases to trimming and J lost 6 bases, with 10 bases between them. Per germline, CDR1 DFQATT and CDR2 SNEGSKA (reference sequence). Written as DNA, the CDR3 is TGCAGTGACTGGAAGAAAAACACCATATATTTT. It specifies CSDWKKNTIYF.

At least ten counts were recorded for this clonotype. This chain links TRBV7-8 with TRBJ2-7; maybe TRBD2 (6 bases). This CDR3 has 12 residues. Trimming removed 5 bases from V and 1 base from J, with 6 bases in between. Germline CDR1 and CDR2: SGHVS and FQNEAQ. The CDR3 DNA follows: TGTGCCAGCAGCGGGGGGTCCTACGAGCAGTACTTC. Residues: CASSGGSYEQYF.

This clonotype occurred many times. This chain connects TRBV12-3 or TRBV12-4 to TRBJ1-5, with 8 bases matching TRBD1. The CDR3 is 15 amino acids. Unmatched junction bases numbered 4, after V lost 6 bases and J lost 0 bases. This CDR3 is CASSSTGDSNQPQHF. CDR3 DNA sequence: TGTGCCAGCAGCTCGACAGGGGATAGCAATCAGCCCCAGCATTTT.

The CDR3, as DNA: TGTGCCAGCAGTTTATCAATGGGGACACTCTCCTACGAGCAGTACTTC. This gives the protein CASSLSMGTLSYEQYF. V usage is TRBV27 and J usage is TRBJ2-7, with D perhaps TRBD1 (6 bases). From germline, CDR1 is MNHEY and CDR2 SMNVEV (reference sequence). V dropped 0 bases and J dropped 0 bases, with 12 bases sitting between them. This CDR3 contains 16 residues.

This rearrangement joins TRBV6-1 to TRBJ2-1; TRBD2 aligns across 10 bases. Trimming cost V 5 bases and J 4 bases; bases outside gene matches: 5. The CDR3 length is 15 residues. Germline values: CDR1 MNHNS, CDR2 SASEGT. This CDR3 reads CASSSGGARYNEQFF. CDR3 bases: TGTGCCAGCAGTAGCGGGGGGGCCAGGTACAATGAGCAGTTCTTC.

The chain links TRBV7-2 to TRBJ2-1; TRBD2 agrees at 9 bases. The CDR3 length is 16 residues. Germline V gene data show CDR1 as SGHTA and CDR2 as FQGNSA. Germline trimming cut 1 base from V and 5 bases from J; bases unmatched to any gene: 6. CDR3 in DNA: TGTGCCAGCAGCTTAGTAAAGCGGGGGGAAAACAATGAGCAGTTCTTC. Translation gives CASSLVKRGENNEQFF.

In its sample, this clonotype was seen once. The CDR3 bases are TGTGCCAGCAGCTCTCCTGGCGGGGGGCACTCTGGAAACACCATATATTTT. This translates into CASSSPGGGHSGNTIYF. V gene TRBV7-2 combines with J gene TRBJ1-3; a weak D match, TRBD1 (6 bases). Trimming pared 4 bases from V and 0 bases from J, leaving 16 bases between. The CDR3 consists of 17 residues. The germline V gene encodes CDR1 SGHTA and CDR2 FQGNSA.